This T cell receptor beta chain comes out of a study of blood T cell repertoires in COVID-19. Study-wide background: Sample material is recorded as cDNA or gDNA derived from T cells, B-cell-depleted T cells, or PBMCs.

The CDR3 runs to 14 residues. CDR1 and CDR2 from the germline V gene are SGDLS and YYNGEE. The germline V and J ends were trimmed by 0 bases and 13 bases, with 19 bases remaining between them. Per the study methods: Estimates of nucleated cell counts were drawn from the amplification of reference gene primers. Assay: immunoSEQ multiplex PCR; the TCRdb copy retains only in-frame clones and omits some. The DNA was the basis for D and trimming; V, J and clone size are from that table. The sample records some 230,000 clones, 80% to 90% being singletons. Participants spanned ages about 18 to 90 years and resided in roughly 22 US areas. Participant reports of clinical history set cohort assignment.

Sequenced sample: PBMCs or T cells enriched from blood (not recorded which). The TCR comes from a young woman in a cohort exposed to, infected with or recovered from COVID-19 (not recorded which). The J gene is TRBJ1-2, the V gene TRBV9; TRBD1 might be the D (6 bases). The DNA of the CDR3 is TGTGCCAGCAGCGTAGTACCGACCGACGGGGGGCCCACCTTC. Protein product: CASSVVPTDGGPTF.